The 9 T cell receptor beta chains below were found in one sample sequenced in a study of cytomegalovirus exposure and HLA in healthy donors. Use of 60 Vbeta and 13 Jbeta primers characterized the PCR. Method: immunoSEQ multiplex PCR; TCRdb's copy keeps in-frame clones and lacks some. The sample lists some 150,000 clones, about 70% occurring once. Sequencing was performed on PBMCs. These receptors were taken from a woman in her forties in good health and CMV-seronegative.

This chain connects TRBV7-9 to TRBJ2-1; 7 nucleotides agree with TRBD1. Germline V lookup: CDR1 SEHNR, CDR2 FQNEAQ (reference sequence). The CDR3 runs 13 residues. Trimming cost V 6 bases and J 8 bases; bases outside gene matches: 7. The CDR3 DNA reads as TGTGCCAGCAGTTCTACAGGGGTGCATGAGCAGTTCTTC. This gives the protein CASSSTGVHEQFF.

This clone was seen a few times. V usage is TRBV6-1 and J usage is TRBJ1-5; a weak D match, TRBD1 (5 bases). Per the germline V gene, CDR1 is MNHNS and CDR2 is SASEGT. The CDR3 loop spans 12 amino acids. Trimming removed 2 bases at V and 7 bases at J, with 6 bases between. The CDR3 region is CASSERGQPQHF. The CDR3 DNA reads TGTGCCAGCAGTGAAAGGGGCCAGCCCCAGCATTTT.

The chain is built from TRBV10-1 and TRBJ1-1, with a possible D match to TRBD1 (6 bases). The CDR3 extends over 13 amino acids. Per germline, CDR1 WNHNN and CDR2 SYGVQD (reference sequence). The germline V and J ends were trimmed by 6 bases and 1 base, with 9 bases remaining between them. As DNA, the CDR3 is TGCGCCAGCAGATGGGACAAGAACACTGAAGCTTTCTTT. It codes for CASRWDKNTEAFF.

About this clone: Relative to the germline gene, one junction end is altered; a read error may explain this. V usage is TRBV10-3 and J usage is TRBJ1-5; 9 bases are a match to TRBD1. There are 14 residues in the CDR3. The germline gives CDR1 ENHRY, CDR2 SYGVKD. CDR3: CASSEQGASQPQHF. CDR3 DNA sequence: TGTGCCAGCAGTGAACAGGGGGCCAGTCAGCCCCAGCATTTT.

The count of this clone is one. V gene TRBV4-2 combines with J gene TRBJ2-7; TRBD1 aligns across 8 bases. CDR1 and CDR2 from the germline V gene are LGHNA and YNFKEQ. The CDR3 runs 17 residues. Germline trimming cut 0 bases from V and 2 bases from J; bases unmatched to any gene: 9. The CDR3 is CASSQDPGGTGTYEQYF. CDR3 nucleotides: TGTGCCAGCAGCCAAGACCCAGGGGGCACAGGGACCTACGAGCAGTACTTC.

This clone was seen a few times. This chain connects TRBV19 to TRBJ1-2, with 7 bases matching TRBD1. This CDR3 contains 14 residues. J was trimmed by 7 bases and V by 5 bases; bases with no gene match: 10. Looked up from germline, CDR1 is LNHDA and CDR2 is SQIVND (reference sequence). CDR3 loop: CASSPDRAPAGYTF. As DNA, the CDR3 is TGTGCCAGTAGTCCAGACAGGGCGCCTGCTGGCTACACCTTC. The full variable domain, in which reference TRBV19 and TRBJ1-2 provide the parts outside the CDR3, is DGGITQSPKYLFRKEGQNVTLSCEQNLNHDAMYWYRQDPGQGLRLIYYSQIVNDFQKGDIAEGYSVSREKKESFPLTVTSAQKNPTAFYLCASSPDRAPAGYTFGSGTRLTVV.

V is TRBV5-1 and J is TRBJ1-2, with D uncertain. The CDR3 consists of 15 residues. Trimming removed 0 bases at V and 1 base at J, with 10 bases between. Germline V gene lookup returns CDR1 SGHRS and CDR2 YFSETQ. CDR3 nucleotides: TGCGCCAGCAGCTTGGCCTTGACTGATAACTATGGCTACACCTTC. This translates into CASSLALTDNYGYTF.

The chain uses TRBV6-1 and TRBJ2-1, with TRBD2 identical over 8 bases. Germline CDR1 is MNHNS and CDR2 is SASEGT. The CDR3 has 14 residues. V trimming: 11 bases; J trimming: 8 bases; junction bases outside the gene matches: 14. The CDR3 loop reads CAAWRGEGLDEQFF. In nucleotides, the CDR3 is TGTGCCGCATGGCGGGGGGAGGGCTTGGATGAGCAGTTCTTC.

The chain employs TRBV28 and TRBJ1-5; maybe TRBD1 (6 bases). Germline V gives CDR1 MDHEN, CDR2 SYDVKM. Trimming removed 6 bases from V and 5 bases from J, with 11 bases in between. The CDR3 length is 13 residues. In DNA form, the CDR3 reads TGTGCCAGCAGCCTCAGGGGAGATCAGCCCCAGCATTTT. Translating gives CASSLRGDQPQHF.